This T cell receptor beta chain was obtained from a study of T cell repertoires in aging, cancer and after chemotherapy. Study summary: Patients with chronic lymphocytic leukemia were sampled before and after fludarabine- or bendamustine-based chemotherapy.

TRB rearrangements spanning V, D and J were amplified using mixed TRB-A/B primers. TCRdb re-called the multiplex PCR reads through MiXCR, storing one row per CDR3 protein. The sample lists fewer than 4,500 distinct CDR3 sequences; under 45% were seen once. Trimming removed 6 bases at V and 9 bases at J, with 14 bases between. CDR3 length: 12 residues. Peripheral blood genomic DNA, not sorted cells or RNA, was the template. This rearrangement joins TRBV12-3 or TRBV12-4 to TRBJ1-2; D uncertain. This sequence was found in a human donor with a blood cancer. Sequencing input: blood. The CDR3 spells CASSSGMGRYTF. CDR3 DNA: TGTGCCAGCAGCTCCGGAATGGGCCGCTACACCTTC.